Included here is one T cell receptor (beta chain) sequence, with context. Antigen: not known. The germline CDR1 and CDR2 sequences are LNHNV and YYDKDF (reference sequence). Between the trimmed V and J ends, which lost 8 bases and 4 bases, there was a span of 14 bases. The CDR3 sequence is 13 residues long. The data stem from a study of blood T cells in healthy people across ages. Overall study findings and caveats: Naive CD4+ cell counts and diversity both ran higher in long-lived than in aged donors.

Primers used in a second PCR of about 6 to 11 cycles were a sample-barcoded 5' primer and a J-beta primer mix. MiXCR was run by TCRdb on the 5' RACE reads, yielding one entry per CDR3 protein. The sample yields 1 million or so distinct CDR3 sequences, around 45% seen once. This receptor was identified in a woman aged 55-70 years in good health. The chain combines TRBV15 with TRBJ2-5, with D possibly being TRBD1 or TRBD2 (6 bases each). Source material: blood. The CDR3, as DNA: TGTGCCACCGAGGGTTCGGGGGCAGAGACCCAGTACTTC. Translating gives CATEGSGAETQYF.